One T cell receptor (beta chain) is described in this entry. Its antigen is undetermined. This CDR3 contains 13 residues. Per the germline V gene, CDR1 is LNHDA and CDR2 is SQIVND (reference sequence). V was pared by 3 bases and J by 0 bases, with 6 bases between. This sample is drawn from a study of T cells in localized non-small cell lung cancer. General observations from the study: A higher density of T cells in blood coincided with extended overall survival.

TCRdb's copy holds only in-frame clones and misses some; the assay was immunoSEQ multiplex PCR. The sample shows 30,000 to 35,000 clones, 92% of them seen only once. This TCR was recovered from a female donor at least 60 years old with stage I lung adenocarcinoma. The chain carries TRBV19 and TRBJ2-7; D not certain. This specimen consisted of peripheral blood, obtained before any cancer treatment. CDR3 protein: CASSIRHSYEQYF. The CDR3 nucleotides read TGTGCCAGTAGTATTCGGCACTCCTACGAGCAGTACTTC.